This TCR beta chain is drawn from a study of blood T cell repertoires in COVID-19. Study overall: Sources were T cells, B-cell-depleted T cells, or PBMCs; the material itself was cDNA or gDNA.

Across under 25 US areas, participants ranged in age from about 18 to 90 years. Recovery meant two consecutive negative NP/OP PCR tests, professional clearance, or resolved symptoms. Authors' processing steps: Counts of nucleated cells, estimated from reference gene primer amplification, were obtained. Profiling relied on immunoSEQ multiplex PCR, and the TCRdb table lists in-frame clones only, not all of them. The V and J calls and clone size come from that table; D and trimming were worked out from the DNA. The sample consists of about 400,000 clones, 85% to 90% of them appearing once. This clone turned up a few times. The V gene lost 4 bases and the J gene lost 8 bases, with 13 bases spanning the gap. This CDR3 is built from 13 residues. Germline CDR1 SGHNT, CDR2 YYREEE (reference sequence).

Source material: PBMCs or T cells enriched from blood (not recorded which). The TCR sequence derives from a woman in her 30s who had recovered from COVID-19. V is TRBV5-4 and J is TRBJ2-1; D not certain. CDR3 region: CASSLPGVDEQFF. CDR3 nucleotides: TGTGCCAGCAGCCTCCCCGGAGTTGATGAGCAGTTCTTC.